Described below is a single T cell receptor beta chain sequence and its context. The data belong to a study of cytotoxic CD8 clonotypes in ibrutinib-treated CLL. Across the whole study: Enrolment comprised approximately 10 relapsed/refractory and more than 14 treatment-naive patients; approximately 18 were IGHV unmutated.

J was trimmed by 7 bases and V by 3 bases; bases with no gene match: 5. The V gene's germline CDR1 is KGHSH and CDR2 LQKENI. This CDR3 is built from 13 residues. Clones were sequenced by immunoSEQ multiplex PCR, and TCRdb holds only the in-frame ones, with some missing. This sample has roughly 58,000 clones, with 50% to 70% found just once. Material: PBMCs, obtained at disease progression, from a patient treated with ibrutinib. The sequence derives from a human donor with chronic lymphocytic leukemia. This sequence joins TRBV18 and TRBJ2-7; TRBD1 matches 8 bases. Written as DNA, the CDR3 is TGTGCCAGCTCACCTGCCGGGACAGGTGAGCAGTACTTC. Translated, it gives CASSPAGTGEQYF.